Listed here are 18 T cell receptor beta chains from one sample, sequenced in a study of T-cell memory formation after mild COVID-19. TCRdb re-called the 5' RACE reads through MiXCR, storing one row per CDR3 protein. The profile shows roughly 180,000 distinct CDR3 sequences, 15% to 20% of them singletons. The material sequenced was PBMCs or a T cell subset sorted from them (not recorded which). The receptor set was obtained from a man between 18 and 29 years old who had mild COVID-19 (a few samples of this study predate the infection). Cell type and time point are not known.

The CDR3 spells CASSQHDNSPLHF. The DNA for the CDR3 is TGTGCCAGCAGCCAGCATGACAATTCACCCCTCCACTTT. This chain uses TRBV11-2 with TRBJ1-6; no definite D call. The ends were cut back, 5 bases at V and 7 bases at J, with 9 bases in the middle. Germline V CDR1 and CDR2: SGHAT, FQNNGV. The CDR3 covers 13 residues.

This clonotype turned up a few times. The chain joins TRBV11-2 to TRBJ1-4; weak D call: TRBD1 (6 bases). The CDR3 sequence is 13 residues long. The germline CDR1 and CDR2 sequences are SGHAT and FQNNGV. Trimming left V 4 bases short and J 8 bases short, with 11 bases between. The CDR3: CASSSRTEEKLFF. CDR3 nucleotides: TGTGCCAGCAGCTCCCGGACAGAGGAAAAACTGTTTTTT.

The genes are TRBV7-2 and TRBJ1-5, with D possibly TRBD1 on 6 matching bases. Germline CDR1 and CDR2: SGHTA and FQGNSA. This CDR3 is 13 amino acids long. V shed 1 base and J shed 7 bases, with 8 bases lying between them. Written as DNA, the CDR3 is TGTGCCAGCAGCTTAGAACAGGGCCAGCCCCAGCATTTT. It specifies CASSLEQGQPQHF.

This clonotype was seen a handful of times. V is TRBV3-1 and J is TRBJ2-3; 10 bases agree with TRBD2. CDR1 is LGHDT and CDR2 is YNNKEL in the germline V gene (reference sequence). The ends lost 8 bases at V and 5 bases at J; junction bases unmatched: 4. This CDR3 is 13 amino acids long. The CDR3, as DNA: TGTGCCAGCGTGAGCGGGGGGGGAGATACGCAGTATTTT. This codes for CASVSGGGDTQYF.

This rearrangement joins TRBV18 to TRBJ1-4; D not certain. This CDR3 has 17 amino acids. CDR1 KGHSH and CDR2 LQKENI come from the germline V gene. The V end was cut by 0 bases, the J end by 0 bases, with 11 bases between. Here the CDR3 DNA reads TGTGCCAGCTCACCACCGGTCGGAAGGGCAACTAATGAAAAACTGTTTTTT. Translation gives CASSPPVGRATNEKLFF.

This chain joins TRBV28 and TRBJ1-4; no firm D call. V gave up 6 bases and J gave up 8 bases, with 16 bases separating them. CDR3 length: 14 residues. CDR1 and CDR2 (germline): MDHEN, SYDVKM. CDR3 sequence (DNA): TGTGCCAGCAGCCCCACGAACTTAGGGGAAAAACTGTTTTTT. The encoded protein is CASSPTNLGEKLFF.

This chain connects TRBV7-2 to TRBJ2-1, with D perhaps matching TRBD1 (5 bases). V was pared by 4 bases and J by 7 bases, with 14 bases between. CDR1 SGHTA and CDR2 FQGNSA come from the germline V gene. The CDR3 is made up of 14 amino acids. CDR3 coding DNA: TGTGCCAGCAGCTGGGGCCCTCAGAGGAATGAGCAGTTCTTC. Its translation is CASSWGPQRNEQFF. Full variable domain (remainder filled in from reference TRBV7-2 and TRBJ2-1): GAGVSQSPSNKVTEKGKDVELRCDPISGHTALYWYRQSLGQGLEFLIYFQGNSAPDKSGLPSDRFSAERTGGSVSTLTIQRTQQEDSAVYLCASSWGPQRNEQFFGPGTRLTVL.

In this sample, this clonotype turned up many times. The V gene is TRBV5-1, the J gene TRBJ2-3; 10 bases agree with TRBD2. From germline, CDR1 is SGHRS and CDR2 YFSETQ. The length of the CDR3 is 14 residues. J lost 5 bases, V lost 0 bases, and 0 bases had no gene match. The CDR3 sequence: CASSLGTSGDTQYF. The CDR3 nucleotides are TGCGCCAGCAGCTTGGGGACTAGCGGAGATACGCAGTATTTT.

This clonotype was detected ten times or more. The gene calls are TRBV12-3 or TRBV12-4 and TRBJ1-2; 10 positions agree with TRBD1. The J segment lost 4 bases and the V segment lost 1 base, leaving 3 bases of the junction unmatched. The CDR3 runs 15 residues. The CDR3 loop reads CASSLGGQGTYGYTF. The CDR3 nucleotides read TGTGCCAGCAGTTTAGGGGGACAGGGGACCTATGGCTACACCTTC.

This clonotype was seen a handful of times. The CDR3 coding sequence is TGTGCCAGCAGTTTCATGCCTCAGGGCACTGAAGCTTTCTTT. The encoded protein is CASSFMPQGTEAFF. The gene calls are TRBV28 and TRBJ1-1, with a tentative D call TRBD1 (5 bases). The V gene lost 3 bases and the J gene lost 4 bases, with 12 bases spanning the gap. This CDR3 is 14 amino acids long. Germline lookup yields CDR1 MDHEN and CDR2 SYDVKM.

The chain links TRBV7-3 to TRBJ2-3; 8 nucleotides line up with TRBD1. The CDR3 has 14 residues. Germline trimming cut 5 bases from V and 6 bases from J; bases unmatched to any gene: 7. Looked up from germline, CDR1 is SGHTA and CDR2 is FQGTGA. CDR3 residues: CASSGTTGADTQYF. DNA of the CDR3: TGTGCCAGCAGCGGTACGACAGGGGCCGATACGCAGTATTTT.

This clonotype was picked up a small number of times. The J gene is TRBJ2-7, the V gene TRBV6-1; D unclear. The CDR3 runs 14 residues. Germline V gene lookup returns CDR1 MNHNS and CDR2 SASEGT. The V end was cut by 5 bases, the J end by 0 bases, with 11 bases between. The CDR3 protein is CASSRATYSYEQYV. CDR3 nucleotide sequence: TGTGCCAGCAGTCGAGCGACTTACTCCTACGAGCAGTACGTC.

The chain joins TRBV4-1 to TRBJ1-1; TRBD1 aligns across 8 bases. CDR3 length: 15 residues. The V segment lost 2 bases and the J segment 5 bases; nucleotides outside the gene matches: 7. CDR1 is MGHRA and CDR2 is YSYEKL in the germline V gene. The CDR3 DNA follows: TGCGCCAGCAGCCAACTATACAGGGGGGGAACTGAAGCTTTCTTT. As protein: CASSQLYRGGTEAFF.

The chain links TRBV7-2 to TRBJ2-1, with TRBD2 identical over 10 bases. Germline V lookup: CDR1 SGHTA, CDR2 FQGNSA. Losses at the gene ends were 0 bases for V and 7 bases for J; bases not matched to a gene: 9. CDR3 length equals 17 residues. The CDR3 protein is CASSLANPAGGPNEQFF. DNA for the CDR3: TGTGCCAGCAGCTTAGCGAACCCAGCGGGGGGGCCAAATGAGCAGTTCTTC.

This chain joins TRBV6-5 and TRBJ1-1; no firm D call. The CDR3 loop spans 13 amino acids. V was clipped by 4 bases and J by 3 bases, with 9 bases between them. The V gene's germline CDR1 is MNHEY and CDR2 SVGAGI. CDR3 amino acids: CASSFRHDTEAFF. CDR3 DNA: TGTGCCAGCAGTTTTCGGCACGACACTGAAGCTTTCTTT.

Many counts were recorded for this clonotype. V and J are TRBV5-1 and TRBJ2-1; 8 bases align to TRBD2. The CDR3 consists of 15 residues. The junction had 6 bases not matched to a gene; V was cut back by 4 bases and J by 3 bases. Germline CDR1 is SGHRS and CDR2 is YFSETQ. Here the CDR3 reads CASSLGLANYNEQFF. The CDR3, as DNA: TGCGCCAGCAGCCTTGGACTAGCTAACTACAATGAGCAGTTCTTC. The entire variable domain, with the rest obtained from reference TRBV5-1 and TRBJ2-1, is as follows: KAGVTQTPRYLIKTRGQQVTLSCSPISGHRSVSWYQQTPGQGLQFLFEYFSETQRNKGNFPGRFSGRQFSNSRSEMNVSTLELGDSALYLCASSLGLANYNEQFFGPGTRLTVL.

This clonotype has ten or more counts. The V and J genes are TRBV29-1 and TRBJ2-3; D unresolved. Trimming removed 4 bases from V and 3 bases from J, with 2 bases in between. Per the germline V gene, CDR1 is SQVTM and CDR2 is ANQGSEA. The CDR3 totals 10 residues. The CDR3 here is CSVGTDTQYF. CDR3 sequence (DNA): TGCAGCGTTGGGACAGATACGCAGTATTTT.

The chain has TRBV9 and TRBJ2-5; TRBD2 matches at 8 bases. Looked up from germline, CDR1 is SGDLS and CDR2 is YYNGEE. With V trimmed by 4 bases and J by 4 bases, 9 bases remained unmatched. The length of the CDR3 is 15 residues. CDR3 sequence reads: CASSPIGGAGETQYF. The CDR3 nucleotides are TGTGCCAGCAGCCCTATCGGGGGGGCCGGAGAGACCCAGTACTTC.